These 31 T cell receptor beta chains were all obtained from the same sample, sequenced in a study of molecular identifiers for immune sequencing clone quantification. TCRdb processed the PCR reads anew with MiXCR; each CDR3 protein has one entry. The repertoire has 490,000 or so distinct CDR3 sequences, roughly 23% of them found once; the top ten carry approximately 0.8%. The sequencing sample was made of naive CD8+ T cells from blood, with Jurkat cell RNA spiked in. Subset meaning: FACS-sorted CD8+CD4-CCR7+CD45RA+ naive T cells. The receptor set was obtained from a human donor in good health. Some libraries in this study had Jurkat cell RNA spiked in.

The chain couples TRBV7-6 to TRBJ2-1, with 7 bases identical to TRBD2. CDR3 size: 14 residues. Germline values: CDR1 SGHVS, CDR2 FNYEAQ. Germline trimming cut 5 bases from V and 5 bases from J; bases unmatched to any gene: 6. CDR3 nucleotide sequence: TGTGCCAGCAGCCCCGGGACTATAAACAATGAGCAGTTCTTC. Its protein is CASSPGTINNEQFF.

The chain couples TRBV7-9 to TRBJ1-1; the D is unclear. The CDR3 contains 14 residues. CDR1 is SEHNR and CDR2 is FQNEAQ in the germline V gene (reference sequence). Trimming took off 8 bases at V and 1 base at J, with 14 bases between the two ends. In DNA, the CDR3 is TGTGCCAGCCAGTGGTTAGGGCAGAACACTGAAGCTTTCTTT. Its translation is CASQWLGQNTEAFF.

At least ten counts were recorded for this clonotype. The J gene is TRBJ2-7, the V gene TRBV4-3, with D perhaps TRBD1 (5 bases). CDR1 is LGHNA and CDR2 is YSLEER in the germline V gene. The CDR3 consists of 15 residues. V shed 0 bases and J shed 6 bases, with 15 bases lying between them. This CDR3 reads CASSQDREPSCEQYF. CDR3 DNA sequence: TGCGCCAGCAGCCAAGACAGGGAACCTAGTTGCGAGCAGTACTTC.

This clonotype was seen only a few times. The chain uses TRBV27 and TRBJ1-4; possibly TRBD1 for D (6 bases). Germline values: CDR1 MNHEY, CDR2 SMNVEV (reference sequence). The ends were cut back, 3 bases at V and 7 bases at J, with 15 bases in the middle. This CDR3 is built from 15 residues. The chain's CDR3 is CASSFGGGGVEKLFF. The CDR3 DNA reads TGTGCCAGCAGTTTTGGGGGGGGGGGCGTTGAAAAACTGTTTTTT.

This clonotype was detected a few times. V and J are TRBV29-1 and TRBJ1-1; 7 bases are a match to TRBD1. Germline trimming cut 8 bases from V and 5 bases from J; bases unmatched to any gene: 11. Germline V gene sequence: CDR1 SQVTM, CDR2 ANQGSEA. The CDR3 consists of 13 residues. In DNA, the CDR3 is TGCAGCTCGGAGACAGGGATGGGGACTGAAGCTTTCTTT. This sequence encodes CSSETGMGTEAFF.

This clonotype was counted only a few times. A much larger clone sits a single nucleotide away, making a read error possible. The chain uses TRBV28 and TRBJ1-5, with D possibly TRBD1 on 5 matching bases. The CDR3 spans 16 residues. Germline lookup yields CDR1 MDHEN and CDR2 SYDVKM. CDR3 region: CAGRHGRDRGNQPQHF. CDR3 nucleotides: TGTGCCGGCAGGCACGGCCGGGACCGCGGCAATCAGCCCCAGCATTTT.

The CDR3 sequence: CASSYSAAGYTEAFF. The CDR3 nucleotides read TGTGCCAGCAGTTACTCCGCCGCGGGGTACACTGAAGCTTTCTTT. The rearrangement joins TRBV6-5 to TRBJ1-1; no firm D call. Germline assignment: CDR1 MNHEY and CDR2 SVGAGI. Deletions cut 0 bases from V and 3 bases from J, with 11 bases between. The CDR3 spans 15 residues.

In its sample, this clonotype was seen a few times. J is TRBJ1-4 and V is TRBV7-2; D is undetermined. The CDR3 extends over 13 amino acids. With 0 bases removed from V and 7 bases from J, the gap between germline ends came to 6 bases. Germline lookup yields CDR1 SGHTA and CDR2 FQGNSA. This CDR3 reads CASSLALSEKLFF. The CDR3 nucleotides are TGTGCCAGCAGCTTAGCGCTCAGTGAAAAACTGTTTTTT.

The chain links TRBV20-1 to TRBJ2-7, with D perhaps TRBD1 or TRBD2 (6 bases each). Germline V lookup: CDR1 DFQATT, CDR2 SNEGSKA (reference sequence). This CDR3 spans 16 amino acids. The V end lost 0 bases, the J end lost 13 bases, and 28 bases lay between the germline ends. Written as DNA, the CDR3 is TGCAGTGCTAGAGAGGCTTACAGGGACTTTTTTCCTCGGACTTACTTC. It encodes CSAREAYRDFFPRTYF.

This clonotype was seen more than once but under ten times. Germline is not matched at one junction end, which may reflect a read error. This rearrangement joins TRBV30 to TRBJ2-1, with TRBD1 matching 7 bases. Germline V gene sequence: CDR1 GTSNPN, CDR2 SVGIG (reference sequence). The CDR3 length is 14 residues. The CDR3 spells CAWNRGRTYDEQFF. CDR3 in DNA: TGTGCCTGGAACAGGGGTCGGACCTACGATGAGCAGTTCTTC. Drawing the rest from reference TRBV30 and TRBJ2-1, the complete variable domain is SQTIHQWPATLVQPVGSPLSLECTVEGTSNPNLYWYRQAAGRGLQLLFYSVGIGQISSEVPQNLSASRPQDRQFILSSKKLLLSDSGFYLCAWNRGRTYDEQFFGPGTRLTVL.

This clonotype was counted many times. CDR3 coding DNA: TGCGCCAGCAGCCAAACGGACCGTCGCAATCAGCCCCAGCATTTT. The encoded protein is CASSQTDRRNQPQHF. The chain links TRBV4-1 to TRBJ1-5; D remains ambiguous. With 2 bases removed from V and 2 bases from J, the gap between germline ends came to 10 bases. Germline-derived CDR1 and CDR2 are MGHRA and YSYEKL. CDR3 length: 15 residues.

This clonotype occurred a few times. The chain couples TRBV5-1 to TRBJ2-2; 9 nucleotides line up with TRBD1. CDR1 SGHRS and CDR2 YFSETQ come from the germline V gene. The V and J ends lost 3 bases and 4 bases, in that order; junction bases with no gene match: 4. This CDR3 is built from 15 residues. CDR3 sequence: CASSSGTGTTGELFF. For the CDR3, the DNA is TGCGCCAGCAGCTCAGGGACAGGGACCACCGGGGAGCTGTTTTTT.

There are many counts of this clonotype. This chain links TRBV20-1 with TRBJ1-1, with D possibly being TRBD1 (6 bases). CDR1 DFQATT and CDR2 SNEGSKA come from the germline V gene (reference sequence). The CDR3 has 16 amino acids. V lost 3 bases and J lost 0, with 17 bases in between. CDR3 region: CSASRRGRTVNTEAFF. DNA of the CDR3: TGCAGTGCTAGTAGGCGGGGTAGGACAGTGAACACTGAAGCTTTCTTT.

This clonotype occurred a few times. The rearrangement joins TRBV7-6 to TRBJ1-1, with 7 bases matching TRBD1. CDR3 length equals 15 residues. Trimming at V came to 4 bases and at J to 5 bases, leaving 10 bases not matched to a gene. Per the germline V gene, CDR1 is SGHVS and CDR2 is FNYEAQ. CDR3 protein: CASSSPGQRITEAFF. The CDR3 region has the DNA TGTGCCAGCAGCTCCCCGGGACAGAGAATAACTGAAGCTTTCTTT. The complete variable domain, with remaining parts taken from reference TRBV7-6 and TRBJ1-1, reads GAGVSQSPRYKVTKRGQDVALRCDPISGHVSLYWYRQALGQGPEFLTYFNYEAQQDKSGLPNDRFSAERPEGSISTLTIQRTEQRDSAMYRCASSSPGQRITEAFFGQGTRLTVV.

The CDR3 loop is CASSDLTSSGELFF. As DNA, the CDR3 is TGTGCCAGCAGTGACCTCACCTCGAGCGGGGAGCTGTTTTTT. V gene TRBV2 combines with J gene TRBJ2-2, with D unresolved. Trimming removed 3 bases from V and 7 bases from J, with 12 bases in between. The CDR3 runs to 14 residues. Germline V gene lookup returns CDR1 SNHLY and CDR2 FYNNEI.

The chain joins TRBV12-3 or TRBV12-4 to TRBJ2-5; 11 nucleotides line up with TRBD2. V gave up 5 bases and J gave up 3 bases; unmatched junction bases: 8. This CDR3 region has 16 residues. DNA for the CDR3: TGTGCCAGCAGTCCCTATAGCGGGAGGGCCAAAGAGACCCAGTACTTC. Its translation: CASSPYSGRAKETQYF.

This clonotype was observed a single time. One junction end disagrees with the germline gene, perhaps due to a read error. The V gene is TRBV5-6, the J gene TRBJ2-7; possible D gene TRBD1, 5 bases. Germline V gene sequence: CDR1 SGHDT, CDR2 YYEEEE. The CDR3 totals 14 residues. The CDR3: CAGSLGQIAYEQYF. The CDR3 DNA reads TGTGCCGGCAGCTTGGGGCAAATCGCCTACGAGCAGTACTTC.

This clonotype came up many times. The genes are TRBV12-3 or TRBV12-4 and TRBJ2-2; the match to TRBD1 covers 7 bases. V gave up 6 bases and J gave up 6 bases; unmatched junction bases: 7. The CDR3 is made up of 14 amino acids. The CDR3: CASSLRGGPGELFF. The CDR3 DNA sequence: TGTGCCAGCAGCCTTAGAGGGGGCCCCGGGGAGCTGTTTTTT.

This clonotype came up once. The chain recombines TRBV6-4 with TRBJ1-5; perhaps TRBD1 as D (6 bases). CDR1 and CDR2 (germline): MRHNA, SNTAGT. This CDR3 is built from 17 residues. Trimming took 2 bases from V and 3 from J, leaving 17 bases between them. CDR3 bases: TGTGCCAGCAGTGACAGAACGGGACACAGAAACAATCAGCCCCAGCATTTT. It specifies CASSDRTGHRNNQPQHF.

This clonotype was counted ten times or more. The chain combines TRBV7-6 with TRBJ2-7; D is unresolved. The CDR3 runs 12 residues. Trimming removed 5 bases from V and 5 bases from J, with 10 bases in between. Germline CDR1 is SGHVS and CDR2 is FNYEAQ. The CDR3 sequence: CASSQNWDEQYF. The CDR3 bases are TGTGCCAGCAGCCAGAATTGGGACGAGCAGTACTTC.

This clonotype was recorded many times. V and J are TRBV11-2 and TRBJ2-3; 7 bases align to TRBD1. The CDR3 is 14 residues long. The germline V gene has CDR1 SGHAT and CDR2 FQNNGV. Germline trimming cut 1 base from V and 4 bases from J; bases unmatched to any gene: 2. This CDR3 is CASSLGQGSDTQYF. In DNA, the CDR3 is TGTGCCAGCAGCTTAGGACAGGGTTCAGATACGCAGTATTTT.

This clonotype was detected many times. V is TRBV6-6 and J is TRBJ2-7; D unclear. Germline V gene sequence: CDR1 MNHNY, CDR2 SVGAGI (reference sequence). V lost 0 bases to trimming and J lost 6 bases, with 9 bases between them. This CDR3 has 13 residues. CDR3 sequence (DNA): TGTGCCAGCAGTTACTCGATAAGGGCCGAGCAGTACTTC. Its translation: CASSYSIRAEQYF.

Ten or more counts support this clonotype. The V call is TRBV10-3, the J call TRBJ2-1, with D tentatively TRBD1 (5 bases). V gave up 3 bases and J gave up 0 bases, with 9 bases separating them. This CDR3 comprises 15 residues. Looked up from germline, CDR1 is ENHRY and CDR2 is SYGVKD. Here the CDR3 DNA reads TGTGCCATCAGTGAAGGGGTTAGCTCCTACAATGAGCAGTTCTTC. Translation: CAISEGVSSYNEQFF.

This clonotype was detected only a few times. The CDR3 region is CATSTGSYTDTQYF. For the CDR3, the DNA is TGTGCCACCAGTACAGGGAGTTACACAGATACGCAGTATTTT. The chain joins TRBV24-1 to TRBJ2-3; D is perhaps TRBD1 (6 bases). V was clipped by 6 bases and J by 2 bases, with 11 bases between them. Germline loops: CDR1 KGHDR, CDR2 SFDVKD. The CDR3 sequence is 14 residues long.

Ten or more counts support this clonotype. DNA for the CDR3: TGCAGCGTTCTACAACAGAGCACAGATACGCAGTATTTT. Protein product: CSVLQQSTDTQYF. The chain is built from TRBV29-1 and TRBJ2-3; no clear D. Per the germline V gene, CDR1 is SQVTM and CDR2 is ANQGSEA. Trimming left V 5 bases short and J 0 bases short, with 9 bases between. This CDR3 has 13 residues.

The chain employs TRBV6-5 and TRBJ2-1, with no clear D. The CDR3 contains 16 residues. CDR1 is MNHEY, CDR2 SVGAGI, per germline. V dropped 5 bases and J dropped 9 bases, with 23 bases sitting between them. The CDR3: CASSNPLERLSGEQFF. The CDR3, as DNA: TGTGCCAGCAGTAACCCGCTAGAACGCCTGTCGGGTGAGCAGTTCTTC.

This clonotype has only a few counts. The chain combines TRBV5-1 with TRBJ2-1, with D possibly TRBD2 on 6 matching bases. Germline V CDR1 and CDR2: SGHRS, YFSETQ. Deletions cut 0 bases from V and 14 bases from J, with 15 bases between. The CDR3 totals 13 residues. CDR3 sequence: CASSLVSGELKFF. Written as DNA, the CDR3 is TGCGCCAGCAGCTTGGTTTCGGGGGAGTTGAAGTTCTTC. The full variable domain, with the rest looked up from reference TRBV5-1 and TRBJ2-1, is KAGVTQTPRYLIKTRGQQVTLSCSPISGHRSVSWYQQTPGQGLQFLFEYFSETQRNKGNFPGRFSGRQFSNSRSEMNVSTLELGDSALYLCASSLVSGELKFFGPGTRLTVL.

A remark on this clonotype: The conserved final phenylalanine or tryptophan is absent from the CDR3, which likely points to a read error. The J gene is TRBJ2-2, the V gene TRBV28; D remains unclear. This CDR3 has 13 residues. The V end was cut by 2 bases, the J end by 1 base, with 2 bases between. CDR1 is MDHEN and CDR2 is SYDVKM in the germline V gene. Here the CDR3 reads CASSLRNTGELFL. The CDR3 coding sequence is TGTGCCAGCAGTTTACGGAACACCGGGGAGCTGTTTCTT.

This clonotype turned up a few times. This sequence joins TRBV11-3 and TRBJ2-7; 11 nucleotides match TRBD2. The CDR3 is 15 amino acids. Germline V CDR1 and CDR2: SGHNT, YENEEA. V lost 5 bases to trimming and J lost 5 bases; unmatched junction nucleotides: 8. CDR3 protein: CASSPRDSGRDEQYF. Here the CDR3 DNA reads TGTGCCAGCAGCCCTCGAGATAGCGGGAGGGACGAGCAGTACTTC.

In regard to this clonotype: A much larger clone lies a single base off, so this may be a read error. This rearrangement joins TRBV27 to TRBJ1-3; TRBD1 aligns across 7 bases. The CDR3 loop spans 17 amino acids. The germline CDR1 and CDR2 sequences are MNHEY and SMNVEV (reference sequence). CDR3 residues: CGSSLTGTASALDAIYF. The CDR3, as DNA: TGTGGCAGCAGTTTAACCGGGACAGCCAGTGCTCTGGACGCCATATATTTT.

This clonotype has at least ten counts. The J gene is TRBJ2-7, the V gene TRBV4-1, with 10 bases lining up with TRBD1. CDR1 is MGHRA and CDR2 is YSYEKL in the germline V gene. The CDR3 covers 15 residues. V trimming: 0 bases; J trimming: 3 bases; junction bases outside the gene matches: 2. The CDR3 region is CASSQEGTGVYEQYF. The CDR3 DNA follows: TGCGCCAGCAGCCAAGAAGGGACAGGGGTCTACGAGCAGTACTTC.